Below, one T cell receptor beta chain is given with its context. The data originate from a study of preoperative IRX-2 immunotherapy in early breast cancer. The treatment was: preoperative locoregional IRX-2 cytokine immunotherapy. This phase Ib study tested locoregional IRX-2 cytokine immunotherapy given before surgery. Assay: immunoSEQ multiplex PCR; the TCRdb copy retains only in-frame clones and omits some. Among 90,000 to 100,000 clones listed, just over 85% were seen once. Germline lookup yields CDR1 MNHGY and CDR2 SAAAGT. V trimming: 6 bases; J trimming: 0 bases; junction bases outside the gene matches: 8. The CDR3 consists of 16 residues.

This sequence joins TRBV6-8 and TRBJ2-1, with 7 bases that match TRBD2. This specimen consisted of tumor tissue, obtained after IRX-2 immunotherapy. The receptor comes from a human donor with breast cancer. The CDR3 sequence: CASRNHGGGSYNEQFF. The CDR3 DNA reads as TGTGCCAGCAGGAATCACGGCGGGGGCTCCTACAATGAGCAGTTCTTC.